A selection of T cell receptor beta chains follows, all from one sample in a study of cytomegalovirus exposure and HLA in healthy donors. The protocol was immunoSEQ multiplex PCR, while the TCRdb copy is restricted to in-frame clones and leaves out a portion. The data show 95,000 to 150,000 clones, roughly three fifths seen once. What was sequenced was PBMCs. The source of these receptors is a man aged 18 to 30 in good health and CMV-seronegative. CDR3s include the opening cysteine and the closing phenylalanine or tryptophan. The D gene is left open where the match is weak. Clone sizes are given selectively: once, few, many, or a class where the clone is expanded.

v_call,d_call,j_call,clone_size,cdr3_nt,cdr3_aa
TRBV18,.,TRBJ2-5,.,TGTGCCAGCTCACCACCACCTGTTCGGGAAGAGACCCAGTACTTC,CASSPPPVREETQYF
TRBV5-1,TRBD2,TRBJ2-5,.,TGCGCCAGCAGCTTCACTCTTCTAGCGGGAGGGCTCCAAGAGACCCAGTACTTC,CASSFTLLAGGLQETQYF
TRBV27,.,TRBJ2-7,.,TGTGCCAGCAGTTGGGGGACCGGGGGGCGCCCCCACGAGCAGTACTTC,CASSWGTGGRPHEQYF
TRBV6-5,.,TRBJ2-7,.,TGTGCCAGCAACGAAGCAGGGAAAACCTACGAGCAGTACTTC,CASNEAGKTYEQYF
TRBV28,TRBD2,TRBJ2-7,.,TGTGCCAGCAGTTCCGGGACTAGCGGAATCTACGAGCAGTACTTC,CASSSGTSGIYEQYF
TRBV5-1,TRBD2,TRBJ2-7,few,TGCGCCAGCAGCTTGGGGACTAGCCTACTGAGCTCCTACGAGCAGTACTTC,CASSLGTSLLSSYEQYF
TRBV7-3,.,TRBJ1-2,.,TGTGCCAGCAGCTTAATGAGCGACTACACCTTC,CASSLMSDYTF
TRBV7-8,.,TRBJ1-1,once,TGTGCCAGCAGCTTAGACAGGGCCCCTCCCCTGAACACTGAAGCTTTCTTT,CASSLDRAPPLNTEAFF
TRBV19,.,TRBJ1-5,.,TGTGCCCGTAGTCTTACGACAGTCTATAGCAATCAGCCCCAGCATTTT,CARSLTTVYSNQPQHF
TRBV27,.,TRBJ2-2,.,TGTGCCAGCACCCTCAGGGGAGCCGGGGAGCTGTTTTTT,CASTLRGAGELFF
TRBV6-6,.,TRBJ2-7,.,TGTGCCAGCAGGCACAGGGCGATGGGGGAGCAGTACTTC,CASRHRAMGEQYF
TRBV2,.,TRBJ2-7,.,TGTGCCAGCAGTGAAGACAGGACCTACGAGCAGTACTTC,CASSEDRTYEQYF
TRBV5-1,.,TRBJ1-3,.,TGCGCCAGCAGCTTGGCCCCGACTGTTGGAAACACCATATATTTT,CASSLAPTVGNTIYF
TRBV29-1,TRBD2,TRBJ2-2,.,TGCAGCGTTGAAGAAGACAGCGGGATTAACACCGGGGAGCTGTTTTTT,CSVEEDSGINTGELFF
TRBV7-7,.,TRBJ2-7,.,TGTGCCAGCATCCCAGGCGGGGTAGGTCTTGCCTACGAGCAGTACTTC,CASIPGGVGLAYEQYF
TRBV4-1,TRBD2,TRBJ2-2,.,TGCGCCAGCAGCCTCGGGCTAGCGGGGCTGAACACCGGGGAGCTGTTTTTT,CASSLGLAGLNTGELFF